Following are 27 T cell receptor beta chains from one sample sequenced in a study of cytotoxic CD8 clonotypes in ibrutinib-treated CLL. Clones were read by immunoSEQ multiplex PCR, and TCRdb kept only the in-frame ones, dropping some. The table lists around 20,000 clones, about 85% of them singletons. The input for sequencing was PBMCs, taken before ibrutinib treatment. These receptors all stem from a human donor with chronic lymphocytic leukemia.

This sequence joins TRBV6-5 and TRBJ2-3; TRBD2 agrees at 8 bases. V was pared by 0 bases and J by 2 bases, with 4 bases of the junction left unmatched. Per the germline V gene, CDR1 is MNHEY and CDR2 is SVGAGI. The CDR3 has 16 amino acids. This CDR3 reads CASSYSRAGATDTQYF. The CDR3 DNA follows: TGTGCCAGCAGTTACTCAAGAGCGGGGGCCACAGATACGCAGTATTTT.

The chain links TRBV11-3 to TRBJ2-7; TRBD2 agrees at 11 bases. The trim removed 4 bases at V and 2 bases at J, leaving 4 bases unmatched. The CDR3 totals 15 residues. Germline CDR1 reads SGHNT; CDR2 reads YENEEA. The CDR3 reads CASSYTSGGAYEQYF. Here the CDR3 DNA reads TGTGCCAGCAGCTACACTAGCGGGGGAGCCTACGAGCAGTACTTC.

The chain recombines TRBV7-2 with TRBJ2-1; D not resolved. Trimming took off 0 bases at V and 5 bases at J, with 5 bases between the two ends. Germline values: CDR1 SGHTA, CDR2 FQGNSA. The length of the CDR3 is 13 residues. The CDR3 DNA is TGTGCCAGCAGCTTAGCCCGTGACAATGAGCAGTTCTTC. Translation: CASSLARDNEQFF.

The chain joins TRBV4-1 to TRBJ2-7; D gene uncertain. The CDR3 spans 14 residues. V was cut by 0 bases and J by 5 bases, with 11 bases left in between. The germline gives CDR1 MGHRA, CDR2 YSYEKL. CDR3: CASSQDRSTDEQYF. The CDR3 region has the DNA TGCGCCAGCAGCCAAGATCGGTCGACGGACGAGCAGTACTTC.

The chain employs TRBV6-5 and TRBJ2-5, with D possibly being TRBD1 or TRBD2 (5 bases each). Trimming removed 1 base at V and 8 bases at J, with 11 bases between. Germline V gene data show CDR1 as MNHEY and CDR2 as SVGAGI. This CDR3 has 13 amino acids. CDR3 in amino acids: CASSYCRECTQYF. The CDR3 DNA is TGTGCCAGCAGTTACTGCAGGGAGTGTACCCAGTACTTC.

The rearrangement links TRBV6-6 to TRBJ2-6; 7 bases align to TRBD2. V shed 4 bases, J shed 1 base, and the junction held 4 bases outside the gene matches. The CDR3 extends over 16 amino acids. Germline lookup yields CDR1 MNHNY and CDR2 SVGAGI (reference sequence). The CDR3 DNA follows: TGTGCCAGCAGTTCACCGGGGGGATCTGGGGCCAACGTCCTGACTTTC. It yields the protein CASSSPGGSGANVLTF.

CDR3 bases: TGTGCCAGCAGCTCCAGACAGGGGTCCATCCAGCAGTACTTC. This encodes CASSSRQGSIQQYF. The genes are TRBV5-4 and TRBJ2-7; 8 nucleotides match TRBD1. The germline V gene encodes CDR1 SGHNT and CDR2 YYREEE (reference sequence). The CDR3 contains 14 residues. V dropped 3 bases and J dropped 8; count of bases not matched to a gene: 10.

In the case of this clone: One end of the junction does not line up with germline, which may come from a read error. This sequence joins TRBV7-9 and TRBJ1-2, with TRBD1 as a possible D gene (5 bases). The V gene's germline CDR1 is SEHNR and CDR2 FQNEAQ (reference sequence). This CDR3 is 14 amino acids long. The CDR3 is CASRNVGNMGEQIF. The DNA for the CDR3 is TGTGCCAGCAGAAACGTCGGGAATATGGGGGAACAGATATTC.

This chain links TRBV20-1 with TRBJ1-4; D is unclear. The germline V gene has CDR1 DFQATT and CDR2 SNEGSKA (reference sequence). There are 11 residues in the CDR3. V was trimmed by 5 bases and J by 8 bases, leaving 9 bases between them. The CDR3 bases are TGCAGTGCTCTACTCGGCGAAAAACTGTTTTTT. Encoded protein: CSALLGEKLFF.

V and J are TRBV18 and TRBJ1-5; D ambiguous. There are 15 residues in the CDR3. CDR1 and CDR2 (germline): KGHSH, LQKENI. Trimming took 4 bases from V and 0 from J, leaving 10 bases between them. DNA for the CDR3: TGTGCCAGCTCACGTTTGGCAAATAGCAATCAGCCCCAGCATTTT. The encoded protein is CASSRLANSNQPQHF.

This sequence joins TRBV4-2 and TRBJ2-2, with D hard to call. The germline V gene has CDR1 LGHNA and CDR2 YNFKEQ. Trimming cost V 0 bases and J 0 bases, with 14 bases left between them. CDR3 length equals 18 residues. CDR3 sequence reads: CASSQERESRSNTGELFF. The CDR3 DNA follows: TGTGCCAGCAGCCAAGAAAGAGAAAGTAGATCGAACACCGGGGAGCTGTTTTTT.

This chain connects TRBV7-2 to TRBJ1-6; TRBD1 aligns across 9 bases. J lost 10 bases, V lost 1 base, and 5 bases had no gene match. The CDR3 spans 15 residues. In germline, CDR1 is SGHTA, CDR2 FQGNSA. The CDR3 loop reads CASSLEDRGSSPLHF. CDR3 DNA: TGTGCCAGCAGCTTAGAAGACAGGGGGAGCTCACCCCTCCACTTT.

In DNA, the CDR3 is TGTGCCAGCAGCGGACCGAGGACAGGAAAGGAGGGCGAGCAGTACTTC. This codes for CASSGPRTGKEGEQYF. The chain is built from TRBV7-9 and TRBJ2-7, with D possibly TRBD1 on 7 matching bases. Germline CDR1 reads SEHNR; CDR2 reads FQNEAQ (reference sequence). Trimming took 5 bases from V and 6 from J, leaving 23 bases between them. The CDR3 spans 16 residues.

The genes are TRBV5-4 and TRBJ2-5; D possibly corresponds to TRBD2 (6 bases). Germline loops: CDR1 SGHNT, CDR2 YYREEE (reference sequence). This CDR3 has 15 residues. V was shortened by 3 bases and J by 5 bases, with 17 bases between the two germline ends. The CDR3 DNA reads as TGTGCCAGCAGCTCCGCCGGGACTCCTGGGGAGACCCAGTACTTC. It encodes CASSSAGTPGETQYF.

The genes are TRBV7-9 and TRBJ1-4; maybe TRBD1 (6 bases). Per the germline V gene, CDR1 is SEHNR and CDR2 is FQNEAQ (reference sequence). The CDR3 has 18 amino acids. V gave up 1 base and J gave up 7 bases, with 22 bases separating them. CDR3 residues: CASSLGVFWTDGGEKLFF. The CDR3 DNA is TGTGCCAGCAGCTTAGGGGTTTTTTGGACAGATGGAGGTGAAAAACTGTTTTTT. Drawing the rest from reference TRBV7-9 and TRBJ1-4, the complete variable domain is DTGVSQNPRHKITKRGQNVTFRCDPISEHNRLYWYRQTLGQGPEFLTYFQNEAQLEKSRLLSDRFSAERPKGSFSTLEIQRTEQGDSAMYLCASSLGVFWTDGGEKLFFGSGTQLSVL.

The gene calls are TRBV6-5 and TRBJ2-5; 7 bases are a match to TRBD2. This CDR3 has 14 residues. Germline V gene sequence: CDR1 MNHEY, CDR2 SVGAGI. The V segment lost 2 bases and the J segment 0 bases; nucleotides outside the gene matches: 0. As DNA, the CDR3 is TGTGCCAGCAGTTACGGGGGGGACCAAGAGACCCAGTACTTC. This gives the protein CASSYGGDQETQYF.

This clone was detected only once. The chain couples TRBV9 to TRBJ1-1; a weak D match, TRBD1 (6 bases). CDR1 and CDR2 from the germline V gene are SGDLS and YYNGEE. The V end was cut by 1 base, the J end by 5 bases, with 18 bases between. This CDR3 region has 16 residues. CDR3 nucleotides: TGTGCCAGCAGCGTAACCTCCGCAAGGGGGGGGACTGAAGCTTTCTTT. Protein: CASSVTSARGGTEAFF.

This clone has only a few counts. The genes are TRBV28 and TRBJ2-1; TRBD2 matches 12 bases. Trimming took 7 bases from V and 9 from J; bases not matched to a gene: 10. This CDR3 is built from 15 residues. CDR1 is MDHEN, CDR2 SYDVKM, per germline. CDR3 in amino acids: CASTFSSGGAPEQFF. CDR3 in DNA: TGTGCCAGCACCTTCTCTAGCGGGGGGGCCCCTGAGCAGTTCTTC.

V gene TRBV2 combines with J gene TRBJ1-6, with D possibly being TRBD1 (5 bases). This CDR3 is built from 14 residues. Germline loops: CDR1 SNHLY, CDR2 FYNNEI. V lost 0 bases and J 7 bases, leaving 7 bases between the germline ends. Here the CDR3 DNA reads TGTGCCAGCAGTGAAGCCAGGGTAAATTCACCCCTCCACTTT. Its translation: CASSEARVNSPLHF.

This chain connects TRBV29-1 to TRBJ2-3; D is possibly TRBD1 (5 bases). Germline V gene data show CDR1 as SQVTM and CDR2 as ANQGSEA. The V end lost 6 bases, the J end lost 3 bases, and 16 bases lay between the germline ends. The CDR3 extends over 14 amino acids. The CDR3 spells CSVEQGSTTDTQYF. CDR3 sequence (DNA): TGCAGCGTAGAGCAGGGTAGTACGACAGATACGCAGTATTTT.

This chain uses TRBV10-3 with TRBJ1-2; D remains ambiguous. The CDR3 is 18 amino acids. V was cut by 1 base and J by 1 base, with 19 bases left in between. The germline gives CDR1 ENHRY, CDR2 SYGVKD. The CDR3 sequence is CAISEFDPTININYGYTF. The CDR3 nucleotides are TGTGCCATCAGTGAGTTTGATCCAACAATTAATATTAACTATGGCTACACCTTC.

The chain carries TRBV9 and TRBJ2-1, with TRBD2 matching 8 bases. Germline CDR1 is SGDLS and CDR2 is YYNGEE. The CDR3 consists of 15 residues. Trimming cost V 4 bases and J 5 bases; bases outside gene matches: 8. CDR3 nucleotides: TGTGCCAGCAGCCCCCGAGCGGGGGTCAACAATGAGCAGTTCTTC. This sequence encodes CASSPRAGVNNEQFF.

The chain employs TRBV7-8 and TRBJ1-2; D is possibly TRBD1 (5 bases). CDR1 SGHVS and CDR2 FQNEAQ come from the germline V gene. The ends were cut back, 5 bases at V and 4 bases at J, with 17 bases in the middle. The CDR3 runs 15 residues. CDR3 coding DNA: TGTGCCAGCAGCACCCAGATATCCCAGGGCTATGGCTACACCTTC. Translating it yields CASSTQISQGYGYTF.

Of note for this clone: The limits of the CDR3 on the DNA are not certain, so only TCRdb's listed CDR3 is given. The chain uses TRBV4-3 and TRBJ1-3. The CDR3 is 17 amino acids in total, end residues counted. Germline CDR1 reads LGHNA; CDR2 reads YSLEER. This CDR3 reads CASSQAAGFGSGNTTYF.

CDR3: CASRGLAGSPYEQYF. DNA of the CDR3: TGTGCCAGCCGAGGACTAGCGGGGTCCCCCTACGAGCAGTACTTC. The gene calls are TRBV7-2 and TRBJ2-7; 12 bases agree with TRBD2. The CDR3 has 15 residues. The ends lost 8 bases at V and 2 bases at J; junction bases unmatched: 7. CDR1 is SGHTA and CDR2 is FQGNSA in the germline V gene.

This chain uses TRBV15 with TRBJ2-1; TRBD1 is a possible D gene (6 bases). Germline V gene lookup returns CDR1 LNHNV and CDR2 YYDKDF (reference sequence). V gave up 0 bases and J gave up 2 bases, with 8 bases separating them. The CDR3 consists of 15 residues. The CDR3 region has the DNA TGTGCCACCAGCAGAGACAGGGGTACCTACAATGAGCAGTTCTTC. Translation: CATSRDRGTYNEQFF.

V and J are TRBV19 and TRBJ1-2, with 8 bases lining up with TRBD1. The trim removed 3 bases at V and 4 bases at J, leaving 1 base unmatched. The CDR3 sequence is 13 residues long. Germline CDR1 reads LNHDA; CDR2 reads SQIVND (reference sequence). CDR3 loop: CASSIGQGYGYTF. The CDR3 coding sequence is TGTGCCAGTAGTATCGGACAGGGCTATGGCTACACCTTC.